Following are 22 T cell receptor beta chains from one sample sequenced in a study of spatial heterogeneity in lung cancer. TCRdb processed the 5' RACE reads anew with MiXCR; each CDR3 protein has one entry. The sample carries roughly 48,000 distinct CDR3 sequences, approximately 5.7% recorded once. The time point is: sample taken at primary tumor resection. This material consisted of PBMCs, taken at surgery. The origin of the receptors is a male donor with early-stage non-small cell lung cancer.

This clonotype was seen many times. The chain has TRBV10-2 and TRBJ1-5, with 10 bases aligning to TRBD1. The CDR3 length is 15 residues. V trimming: 4 bases; J trimming: 3 bases; junction bases outside the gene matches: 3. Germline values: CDR1 WSHSY, CDR2 SAAADI. CDR3 sequence reads: CASSGGQGLNQPQHF. CDR3 DNA: TGCGCCAGCAGTGGGGGACAGGGGCTCAATCAGCCCCAGCATTTT.

This clonotype was recorded many times. V is TRBV20-1 and J is TRBJ2-3; D is uncertain. The CDR3 is 12 residues long. Trimming removed 1 base from V and 9 bases from J, with 11 bases in between. CDR1 DFQATT and CDR2 SNEGSKA come from the germline V gene (reference sequence). The CDR3 DNA is TGCAGTGCTAGAGCCCCCCCCGGGACGCAGTATTTT. This translates into CSARAPPGTQYF.

This clonotype was seen a handful of times. The CDR3 protein is CASSSPRQGDEQYF. Here the CDR3 DNA reads TGTGCCAGCAGTTCCCCGAGACAGGGAGACGAGCAGTACTTC. V is TRBV27 and J is TRBJ2-7, with 7 bases identical to TRBD1. Trimming at V came to 4 bases and at J to 5 bases, leaving 8 bases not matched to a gene. This CDR3 has 14 residues. Germline V gene sequence: CDR1 MNHEY, CDR2 SMNVEV (reference sequence).

This clonotype has ten or more counts. The chain links TRBV20-1 to TRBJ1-5, with 7 bases identical to TRBD1. V shed 6 bases and J 0 bases; nucleotides not matched to a gene: 2. The CDR3 runs 13 residues. CDR1 is DFQATT, CDR2 SNEGSKA, per germline (reference sequence). Written as DNA, the CDR3 is TGCAGTGCCCGACAGGGTAGCAATCAGCCCCAGCATTTT. Translated, it gives CSARQGSNQPQHF.

This clonotype showed up many times. This sequence joins TRBV28 and TRBJ2-7; weak D call: TRBD1 (5 bases). V dropped 6 bases and J dropped 3 bases, with 15 bases sitting between them. Germline V gene sequence: CDR1 MDHEN, CDR2 SYDVKM. The CDR3 is 14 residues long. The CDR3 DNA reads as TGTGCCAGCAGCCCCAGGGTAACCTACTACGAGCAGTACTTC. Translated, it gives CASSPRVTYYEQYF. The full variable domain, completed using reference TRBV28 and TRBJ2-7, is DVKVTQSSRYLVKRTGEKVFLECVQDMDHENMFWYRQDPGLGLRLIYFSYDVKMKEKGDIPEGYSVSREKKERFSLILESASTNQTSMYLCASSPRVTYYEQYFGPGTRLTVT.

This clonotype was seen ten or more times. The genes are TRBV20-1 and TRBJ2-3; D gene ambiguous. CDR3 length: 13 residues. The germline V gene encodes CDR1 DFQATT and CDR2 SNEGSKA (reference sequence). The V gene lost 6 bases and the J gene lost 1 base, with 11 bases spanning the gap. This CDR3 is CSAVGPGTDTQYF. The CDR3 DNA sequence: TGCAGTGCCGTCGGGCCAGGCACAGATACGCAGTATTTT.

This clonotype showed up many times. CDR3 coding DNA: TGTGCCAGCAGCGTCACTAGCGGCCCGGTGGCCCAGTACTTC. It yields the protein CASSVTSGPVAQYF. The chain carries TRBV7-8 and TRBJ2-5; 8 positions match TRBD2. The V segment lost 5 bases and the J segment 9 bases; nucleotides outside the gene matches: 11. This CDR3 comprises 14 residues. The germline CDR1 and CDR2 sequences are SGHVS and FQNEAQ.

Only a few counts were recorded for this clonotype. The V gene is TRBV29-1, the J gene TRBJ2-3; weak D call: TRBD1 (5 bases). This CDR3 is 13 amino acids long. Trimming took off 8 bases at V and 0 bases at J, with 12 bases between the two ends. Germline V lookup: CDR1 SQVTM, CDR2 ANQGSEA. The CDR3 here is CSFRVASTDTQYF. In DNA form, the CDR3 reads TGCAGCTTCAGGGTCGCAAGCACAGATACGCAGTATTTT.

This clonotype was seen ten or more times. This chain links TRBV7-3 with TRBJ2-6; 10 nucleotides align to TRBD1. After removal of 5 bases from V and 3 bases from J, the junction contained 7 bases not matched to a gene. CDR1 SGHTA and CDR2 FQGTGA come from the germline V gene. This CDR3 has 17 residues. This CDR3 is CASSRSGTGDGANVLTF. The CDR3 DNA sequence: TGTGCCAGCAGCCGCAGCGGGACAGGGGATGGGGCCAACGTCCTGACTTTC.

Ten or more counts support this clonotype. The chain carries TRBV3-1 and TRBJ1-1; D is uncertain. The V gene's germline CDR1 is LGHDT and CDR2 YNNKEL (reference sequence). This CDR3 has 13 amino acids. The V and J ends lost 3 bases and 11 bases respectively, with 16 bases between them. As DNA, the CDR3 is TGTGCCAGCAGCCAGGCCGACATCACGAAGGCTTTCTTT. Residues: CASSQADITKAFF. The whole variable domain, filled in from reference TRBV3-1 and TRBJ1-1, reads DTAVSQTPKYLVTQMGNDKSIKCEQNLGHDTMYWYKQDSKKFLKIMFSYNNKELIINETVPNRFSPKSPDKAHLNLHINSLELGDSAVYFCASSQADITKAFFGQGTRLTVV.

This chain uses TRBV11-2 with TRBJ2-7; 7 bases align to TRBD1. Trimming cost V 5 bases and J 5 bases; bases outside gene matches: 3. Germline V gives CDR1 SGHAT, CDR2 FQNNGV. This CDR3 has 12 residues. The CDR3 DNA sequence: TGTGCCAGCAGCGAAGACAGGGACGAGCAGTACTTC. It translates to CASSEDRDEQYF.

In its sample, this clonotype was seen a few times. Written as DNA, the CDR3 is TGTGCCTGGACCCGATGGGGGCGGGGAATAGATACGCAGTATTTT. Translating gives CAWTRWGRGIDTQYF. This chain joins TRBV30 and TRBJ2-3; possibly TRBD1 or TRBD2 for D (6 bases each). The CDR3 covers 15 residues. Trimming took off 4 bases at V and 5 bases at J, with 19 bases between the two ends. Germline loops: CDR1 GTSNPN, CDR2 SVGIG (reference sequence).

This clonotype occurred many times. This chain links TRBV6-1 with TRBJ1-3; D gene unclear. The V gene lost 0 bases and the J gene lost 3 bases, with 6 bases spanning the gap. The CDR3 covers 14 residues. The germline CDR1 and CDR2 sequences are MNHNS and SASEGT. This chain's CDR3 is CASSEADGGNTIYF. The CDR3 nucleotides read TGTGCCAGCAGTGAAGCTGACGGTGGAAACACCATATATTTT.

This clonotype was found many times. The chain has TRBV5-1 and TRBJ2-7; the D is unclear. The CDR3 is 12 residues long. Germline-derived CDR1 and CDR2 are SGHRS and YFSETQ. V lost 4 bases and J lost 5, with 10 bases in between. Here the CDR3 DNA reads TGCGCCAGCAGCCTGGACCGCCACGAGCAGTACTTC. This codes for CASSLDRHEQYF.

The J gene is TRBJ1-1, the V gene TRBV6-5, with no clear D. The V end lost 2 bases, the J end lost 4 bases, and 11 bases lay between the germline ends. CDR1 and CDR2 from the germline V gene are MNHEY and SVGAGI. The CDR3 runs 14 residues. The CDR3 reads CASSYRARGTEAFF. Here the CDR3 DNA reads TGTGCCAGCAGTTACAGGGCACGAGGCACTGAAGCTTTCTTT.

The sample holds many counts of this clonotype. V usage is TRBV20-1 and J usage is TRBJ1-1; D is ambiguous. CDR3 length: 12 residues. The germline V and J ends were trimmed by 3 bases and 1 base, with 6 bases remaining between them. The V gene's germline CDR1 is DFQATT and CDR2 SNEGSKA (reference sequence). The CDR3: CSARQPNTEAFF. The CDR3, as DNA: TGCAGTGCTAGGCAGCCGAACACTGAAGCTTTCTTT.

This clonotype was detected ten times or more. The chain is built from TRBV9 and TRBJ2-2; D remains ambiguous. CDR1 is SGDLS and CDR2 is YYNGEE in the germline V gene. CDR3 length equals 16 residues. V shed 4 bases and J shed 6 bases, with 19 bases lying between them. This chain's CDR3 is CASSPLIPRVPGELFF. For the CDR3, the DNA is TGTGCCAGCAGCCCGCTAATACCACGGGTACCCGGGGAGCTGTTTTTT.

This clonotype was found a few times. The chain employs TRBV19 and TRBJ2-1, with D tentatively TRBD2 (5 bases). The germline CDR1 and CDR2 sequences are LNHDA and SQIVND (reference sequence). The V gene lost 5 bases and the J gene lost 14 bases, with 22 bases spanning the gap. The CDR3 runs to 14 residues. The DNA for the CDR3 is TGTGCCAGTAGTCTGGCTAGTAGCGACCCCGAGGAGTTCTTC. Translation: CASSLASSDPEEFF.

The sample holds many counts of this clonotype. In nucleotides, the CDR3 is TGTGCCAGCAGTTTAGCAGGGACCCAAGGCGAGCAGTACTTC. This encodes CASSLAGTQGEQYF. The chain combines TRBV28 with TRBJ2-7; the D gene could be TRBD1 or TRBD2 (5 bases each). The CDR3 runs 14 residues. Trimming shortened V by 2 bases and J by 6 bases, and 14 bases separated the two germline ends. CDR1 is MDHEN, CDR2 SYDVKM, per germline.

The sample holds many counts of this clonotype. This sequence joins TRBV5-1 and TRBJ2-7; 12 bases fit TRBD2. The ends lost 0 bases at V and 4 bases at J; junction bases unmatched: 11. This CDR3 comprises 18 residues. CDR1 and CDR2 from the germline V gene are SGHRS and YFSETQ. The CDR3 bases are TGCGCCAGCAGCTTGGCCTCTAGCGGGAGGGCGTTCGGATACGAGCAGTACTTC. It specifies CASSLASSGRAFGYEQYF.

This clonotype was observed many times. V is TRBV19 and J is TRBJ2-5; D is unclear. V lost 7 bases, J lost 7 bases, and 22 bases lay in between. CDR1 LNHDA and CDR2 SQIVND come from the germline V gene (reference sequence). This CDR3 has 15 residues. The CDR3: CASTPRADRTGTQYF. The CDR3 nucleotides read TGTGCCAGTACCCCTAGGGCGGACCGGACCGGGACCCAGTACTTC.

The CDR3 loop is CASSPLGYGAGSRSEQYF. The CDR3 nucleotides read TGTGCCAGCTCACCACTCGGGTATGGGGCCGGATCGCGGTCGGAGCAGTACTTC. This chain joins TRBV18 and TRBJ2-7; D perhaps matches TRBD1 (5 bases). From germline, CDR1 is KGHSH and CDR2 LQKENI. The CDR3 totals 18 residues. The V and J ends lost 1 base and 7 bases respectively, with 26 bases between them. Looking up the rest from reference TRBV18 and TRBJ2-7 gives the full variable domain: NAGVMQNPRHLVRRRGQEARLRCSPMKGHSHVYWYRQLPEEGLKFMVYLQKENIIDESGMPKERFSAEFPKEGPSILRIQQVVRGDSAAYFCASSPLGYGAGSRSEQYFGPGTRLTVT.